Listed below are T cell receptor beta chains from one sample, sequenced in a study of shared clonotypes between healthy human individuals. Produced via immunoSEQ multiplex PCR; TCRdb's table is partial and in-frame only. The data hold a few million clones, with about 92% observed a single time. Sequencing used naive CD4+ T cells from PBMCs. The receptor source for this set is a man younger than 30 in good health. Some clones in this sample may be carry-over from other donors' samples. Both conserved end residues are part of each CDR3.

v_call	cdr3_aa
TRBV6-5	CASSQTGAPYGYTF
TRBV7-2	CASSPLTNEQFF
TRBV6-6	CASSYSPGMNTEAFF
TRBV5-1	CASTGTNLDTQYF
TRBV2	CASCGGSYEQYF
TRBV7-7	CASSLDVNEKLFF
TRBV6-5	CASSYTGSHNYGYTF
TRBV2	CAGAWGNTGELFF
TRBV6-1	CASSEALREEDSSYEQYF
TRBV6-6	CASSYGTVYGYTF
TRBV6-5	CASRRSSGNTIYF
TRBV2	CASSEGIRSGNTIYF
TRBV28	CASLSLDRGADTQYF
TRBV28	CASSFTAQGYGYTF
TRBV4-3	CASSHTQEAGEQYF
TRBV6-1	CASSRRGGEMGGYTF
TRBV7-8	CASSISLSTSTDTQYF
TRBV5-1	CASSWGGSGNTIYF
TRBV7-2	CASSLQFAGGYEQYF
TRBV2	CASSEGGAYGYTF
TRBV7-9	CASSLGRREQFF
TRBV18	CASSHGVAGNTIYF
TRBV5-6	CASSLARTVTGELFF
TRBV14	CASSLRRSRLETQYF
TRBV2	CASIWGDQKFF
TRBV7-3	CATSLAGATDTQYF
TRBV5-6	CASSLFGESYNEQFF
TRBV29-1	CSAHRRDSEQFF
TRBV28	CASSFRPRETQYF
TRBV29-1	CSVIILGSDGYTF
TRBV5-1	CASGLFGTGRRTEAFF
TRBV19	CASSTVNTEAFF
TRBV5-4	CASSYRDRGANEKLFF
TRBV18	CASSRGSGANVLTF
TRBV2	CARYMNRDRGLEGTEAFF
TRBV7-9	CASSLVGRDRVYGYTF
TRBV18	CASSPGVSSYGYTF
TRBV7-9	CASAKSRIPDRGESQYF
TRBV5-1	CASTSDTNTGELFF
TRBV7-2	CASSSRQPTNEKLFF
TRBV28	CASKITGAKNIQYF
TRBV5-1	CASSRQGSVETQYF
TRBV10-3	CAISGDRGYNEQFF
TRBV5-1	CASSSRSSDTGELFF
TRBV5-1	CASSLGDQNQETQYF
TRBV5-1	CASRPATSNYGYTF
TRBV27	CASSFDSRTGELFF
TRBV7-6	CASSLWVGGRGTDTQYF
TRBV19	CASSIGGATTYNEQFF
TRBV19	CASSAQQTNTDTQYF
TRBV4-2	CASSQGWGHGYTF
TRBV2	CASTRIGRDGEKLFF
TRBV28	CASSTGTPSPLHF
TRBV7-2	CASSPGGQGAGETQYF